A selection of T cell receptor beta chains follows, all from one sample in a study of T-cell memory formation after mild COVID-19. Each CDR3 protein gets one entry after TCRdb re-called the 5' RACE reads with MiXCR. This sample yields roughly 620,000 distinct CDR3 sequences, of which over 15% are seen a single time; around 11% belongs to the top ten. Sequencing was performed on PBMCs or a T cell subset sorted from them (not recorded which). The receptors derive from an adult woman who had mild COVID-19 (a few samples of this study predate the infection). Cell type and time point are not known. CDR3s include the opening cysteine and the closing phenylalanine or tryptophan. Each record gives: CDR3 DNA, CDR3 protein, J gene, V gene, D gene, clone size. D genes are given only for firm matches. The size field is filled for only some rows; it gives once, few, many or a size class.

TGTGCCAGCAGGCATACAATGAACACCGGGGAGCTGTTTTTT | CASRHTMNTGELFF | TRBJ2-2 | TRBV14 | NA | many
TGTGCCAGCAGCTTAGGGCGGGGAGGGGCCTACGAGCAGTACTTC | CASSLGRGGAYEQYF | TRBJ2-7 | TRBV13 | TRBD2 | few
TGCGCCAGCAGTCCAACCGGCCGGGGACAGCATTTCACCGGGGAGCTGTTTTTT | CASSPTGRGQHFTGELFF | TRBJ2-2 | TRBV23-1 | TRBD1 | few
TGTGCCAGCAGTCCAACAGGGTACCATACCTACGAGCAGTACTTC | CASSPTGYHTYEQYF | TRBJ2-7 | TRBV6-2/TRBV6-3 | NA | few
TGTGCCAGCAGCACCCGCGGGGGGGGTAATGGCTACACCTTC | CASSTRGGGNGYTF | TRBJ1-2 | TRBV3-1 | NA | NA
TGCGCCAGCAGCTTGGACGACAGGAGCACAGATACGCAGTATTTT | CASSLDDRSTDTQYF | TRBJ2-3 | TRBV5-1 | NA | few
TGTGCCAGCAGCTTAGCGGCAGGGGAGTCCTATGGCTACACCTTC | CASSLAAGESYGYTF | TRBJ1-2 | TRBV7-2 | NA | NA
TGCAGCGTTGCCGGGAGTGGGACAGATACGCAGTATTTT | CSVAGSGTDTQYF | TRBJ2-3 | TRBV29-1 | NA | few
TGTGCCAGCAGCTTAGCGCGGGGGGGACAGAGCTCTGGGGCCAACGTCCTGACTTTC | CASSLARGGQSSGANVLTF | TRBJ2-6 | TRBV7-8 | TRBD2 | NA
TGTGCCAGCAGCTCCGGGACTAGCACCGCAGATACGCAGTATTTT | CASSSGTSTADTQYF | TRBJ2-3 | TRBV2 | TRBD2 | NA
TGTGCCAGCTCACGGTATCAAAGTGAAAAACTGTTTTTT | CASSRYQSEKLFF | TRBJ1-4 | TRBV18 | NA | NA
TGTGCCAGCAGCTTAGACAGGGACTCCCACGAGCAGTACTTC | CASSLDRDSHEQYF | TRBJ2-7 | TRBV5-5 | NA | few
TGCAGTGCTAGTACTAGCGGAAGCTCCTACGAGCAGTACTTC | CSASTSGSSYEQYF | TRBJ2-7 | TRBV20-1 | TRBD2 | NA
TGCGCCAGCAGCTTAGGACCAGTTAACAATGAGCAGTTCTTC | CASSLGPVNNEQFF | TRBJ2-1 | TRBV5-1 | NA | NA
TGTGCCAGCAAGGGGGGCATCCGTCAATCGAACACTGAAGCTTTCTTT | CASKGGIRQSNTEAFF | TRBJ1-1 | TRBV7-3 | NA | few
TGTGCCAGCAGACTGGCAGGCCTATACAATGAGCAGTTCTTC | CASRLAGLYNEQFF | TRBJ2-1 | TRBV6-2/TRBV6-3 | NA | NA
TGTGCCAGCAGCCCCCGCTGGGGGGCAACTAATGAAAAACTGTTTTTT | CASSPRWGATNEKLFF | TRBJ1-4 | TRBV7-2 | NA | NA
TGCAGCGTTGGGCGGACAGGGGTTAACCCGCCCGGGGAGCTGTTTTTT | CSVGRTGVNPPGELFF | TRBJ2-2 | TRBV29-1 | TRBD1 | few
TGTGCCAGCAGCTTAGAGGGCCCCCCCTACAATGAGCAGTTCTTC | CASSLEGPPYNEQFF | TRBJ2-1 | TRBV7-2 | NA | NA
TGTGCCAGCAGCCGAGACCCCAGGGGCGGGGGAGGAGAGACCCAGTACTTC | CASSRDPRGGGGETQYF | TRBJ2-5 | TRBV3-1 | NA | NA
TGTGCCAGCAGCTTAGCACTCGGACTAGCGAAGACCCAGTACTTC | CASSLALGLAKTQYF | TRBJ2-5 | TRBV7-8 | TRBD2 | few
TGTGCCAGCAGTTACTTCGGTCAGGCAGATACGCAGTATTTT | CASSYFGQADTQYF | TRBJ2-3 | TRBV6-5 | NA | NA
TGTGCCATCAGTGAGGAGGTGGAGACCCAGTACTTC | CAISEEVETQYF | TRBJ2-5 | TRBV10-3 | NA | NA
TGTGCCACCAGTGATCCTTCGGGACGGAGCACAGATACGCAGTATTTT | CATSDPSGRSTDTQYF | TRBJ2-3 | TRBV24-1 | NA | NA
TGTGCCAGCAGTTATGACATCTATACGCAGTATTTT | CASSYDIYTQYF | TRBJ2-3 | TRBV12-3/TRBV12-4 | NA | few
TGCGCCAGCAACTCCGGGACAATCGGTGAGCAGTTCTTC | CASNSGTIGEQFF | TRBJ2-1 | TRBV5-1 | NA | few
TGCGCCAGCAGCTTGGGGTACAACTACGATGGCGAGCAGTACTTC | CASSLGYNYDGEQYF | TRBJ2-7 | TRBV5-1 | NA | NA
TGTGCCAGCAGCCAAGTGGGTGGAAGGAATGAGCAGTTCTTC | CASSQVGGRNEQFF | TRBJ2-1 | TRBV3-1 | NA | few
TGTGCCAGCAGCTTAGTAGGGGAGAGCAATCAGCCCCAGCATTTT | CASSLVGESNQPQHF | TRBJ1-5 | TRBV7-8 | NA | few
TGTGCCAGCAGTTACGACAGGGGTCGGCAGCCCCAGCATTTT | CASSYDRGRQPQHF | TRBJ1-5 | TRBV6-5 | TRBD1 | NA
TGCAGCGTTGAAAGGGGTAACTCCTGGGATACGCAGTATTTT | CSVERGNSWDTQYF | TRBJ2-3 | TRBV29-1 | NA | NA
TGTGCCAGTATCCGAGGACAGGAAGATTACCAAGAGACCCAGTACTTC | CASIRGQEDYQETQYF | TRBJ2-5 | TRBV19 | TRBD1 | NA
TGTGCCAGCAGAGGGTTTGGACAGGGCAGTAATGCGGCCGAGCAGTACTTC | CASRGFGQGSNAAEQYF | TRBJ2-7 | TRBV3-1 | TRBD1 | NA
TGTGCCAGCAGCGCTAGCGGGGGTGACACCGGGGAGCTGTTTTTT | CASSASGGDTGELFF | TRBJ2-2 | TRBV7-3 | TRBD2 | NA
TGTGCCAGCAGCTACGGACAGGGGGCTTATGGCTACACCTTC | CASSYGQGAYGYTF | TRBJ1-2 | TRBV7-3 | TRBD1 | few
TGCAGTGCTAGAGCGATCTGGGACAGGGCGAACACTGAAGCTTTCTTT | CSARAIWDRANTEAFF | TRBJ1-1 | TRBV20-1 | TRBD1 | few
TGTGCCAGCAGTTGGACAGGGGGCAGAGATACGCAGTATTTT | CASSWTGGRDTQYF | TRBJ2-3 | TRBV12-3/TRBV12-4 | TRBD1 | few
TGCGCCAGCAGCTTCACCGGACAGGGGACAGATACGCAGTATTTT | CASSFTGQGTDTQYF | TRBJ2-3 | TRBV5-1 | TRBD1 | NA
TGTGCCAGCGGGGGCGGGGGCTCCTACAATGAGCAGTTCTTC | CASGGGGSYNEQFF | TRBJ2-1 | TRBV12-3/TRBV12-4 | NA | few
TGTGCCAGCAGCAAGACTGAAGCTTTCTTT | CASSKTEAFF | TRBJ1-1 | TRBV21-1 | NA | few
TGTGCCAGCAGGAAAAAGGGGACAGGGGGCACAGATACGCAGTATTTT | CASRKKGTGGTDTQYF | TRBJ2-3 | TRBV27 | TRBD1 | NA
TGTGCCAGCACCGCCCCTTCTAGCGGGGGGGCCGAAGATACGCAGTATTTT | CASTAPSSGGAEDTQYF | TRBJ2-3 | TRBV7-2 | TRBD2 | few
TGTGCCAGCCGGGCGTCTAGCACAGATACGCAGTATTTT | CASRASSTDTQYF | TRBJ2-3 | TRBV7-9 | NA | many
TGTGCCACCAGTGATCGCCGGGTTGGGGTGGTGGAGACCCAGTACTTC | CATSDRRVGVVETQYF | TRBJ2-5 | TRBV24-1 | NA | NA
TGCGCCAGCAGCCAACCGGACAGGGGAAACAATCAGCCCCAGCATTTT | CASSQPDRGNNQPQHF | TRBJ1-5 | TRBV4-1 | TRBD1 | many
TGTGCCAGCAGTGCACGACAGCCAGCCTTCACAGATACGCAGTATTTT | CASSARQPAFTDTQYF | TRBJ2-3 | TRBV12-3/TRBV12-4 | NA | NA
TGTGCCAGCAGCACACACTCGGGCCATAATGAAAAACTGTTTTTT | CASSTHSGHNEKLFF | TRBJ1-4 | TRBV9 | NA | few